This T cell receptor (beta chain) was obtained from a study of memory CD4+ T cells and cytomegalovirus serostatus (dated by TCRdb to the late 2010s). Study-level background: A total of roughly 35 healthy Belgian adults, of whom 9 were CMV seropositive and about 24 were CMV seronegative, were included in the cohort. To replicate a published TCR-based CMV serostatus classifier, the researchers sequenced the CD4+ memory TCRbeta repertoires of a Belgian cohort whose cytomegalovirus serostatus was known. General study outcomes and caveats: The results were interpreted as suggesting that the CMV-associated TCR signature is largely present in the CD4+ memory repertoire. The original-framework classifier achieved a median bootstrapped AUC of almost 0.97 with a 95% CI of 0.76-1.00 on the Belgian cohort. For predicting CMV serostatus, the median bootstrapped AUC was approximately 0.95 using the original framework and about 0.9 using a US-trained random forest. Unlike the original study, which covered naive and memory CD4+ and CD8+ populations, the Belgian study sequenced only CD4+CD45RO+ memory cells. Among the roughly 160 previously reported CMV-associated TCRbeta sequences, 65 to 85 showed up in the CD4+ memory repertoires, with each one found in between one and five individuals.

As to this clone: The antigen it binds to is not known. The record has no base qualities; no much larger clone is one base away.

A FACSAria II was used to sort memory CD4+ T cells, defined as single viable CD3+CD4+CD8-CD45RO+ cells. CMV serostatus was assessed using a Roche Elecsys assay, by which serum IgG against CMV pp150, pp28, p38 and p52 was detected. After thawing, total CD4+ T cells were enriched by positive selection with CD4 magnetic microbeads. The samples came from a different study that was designed specifically to examine the CD4+ T cell memory repertoire. Following standard operating procedures, peripheral blood mononuclear cells were isolated and cryopreserved, while serum was kept at -80 degrees C. The staining relied on CD3-PerCP (BW264/56), CD4-APC (RPA-T4), CD45RO-PE (UCHT1) and CD8-Pacific Orange (3B5) antibodies, and Sytox blue was used to exclude non-viable cells. The Quick-DNA Microprep Kit was used to extract genomic DNA from the sorted cells. Amplification of TCRbeta DNA was done with the immunoSEQ hsTCRbeta kit, following the protocol from the manufacturer. An Illumina MiSeq instrument was used to sequence the TCRbeta libraries. The study's own analysis went as follows. Removing out-of-frame sequences left approximately 2,400,000 distinct TCRbeta sequences, an average of around 62,000 per individual. Two values were used to score each individual: the count of 150 to 200 previously reported CMV-associated TCRbeta sequences and the total count of productive distinct TCRbeta sequences. A beta-binomial model was reimplemented in Python, and scikit-learn random forests with default parameters were trained on data from the US cohort. Classifier performance on the Belgian cohort was reported as the median AUC with percentile confidence intervals calculated over 10,000 bootstrap iterations. This is the immuneACCESS table as TCRdb keeps it, with only in-frame sequences that have V and J called. A part of the clones is gone; compared with another copy, unresolved V genes explain less than half, and the rest is unexplained. Clone size and V and J calls were adopted from that table, with D and trimming inferred from the DNA. This sample is represented by 35,000 to 50,000 clones; 70% to 80% of them were singletons. The top ten hold 1% to 1.3% of the sample.

From its cysteine to its phenylalanine, the CDR3 spans 15 amino acids. The only DNA kept is the CDR3, 45 bases in frame from the first base. For this chain, trimming is 6 bases at the V end and 3 bases at the J end, and the number of junction bases without a gene match is 5. CDR1 and CDR2 are read off the germline V gene as SNHLY and FYNNEI. The sequenced sample was memory CD4+ T cells from blood. The sequence derives from an adult in good health and CMV-seronegative. The chain employs TRBV2 and TRBJ1-4; the central 9 bases match TRBD1. The base sequence is TGTGCCAGCAGGCCACGGACAGGGGCTAATGAAAAACTGTTTTTT. Translated, this gives CASRPRTGANEKLFF.